A selection of T cell receptor beta chains follows, all from one sample in a study of blood T cells in healthy people across ages. TCRdb ran MiXCR on the 5' RACE reads and lists one entry per CDR3 protein. The sample carries hundreds of thousands of distinct CDR3 sequences, approximately 50% recorded once. Sequencing input: blood. The receptors originated from a man aged 60 to 75 in good health. The CDR3 runs from the conserved cysteine through the conserved F or W. D genes are given only for firm matches. The size field is filled for only some rows; it gives once, few, many or a size class.

V: TRBV11-2
length: 15
D: TRBD2
J: TRBJ2-1
size: NA
CDR3: CASSRSSGLYNEQFF
DNA: TGTGCCAGCAGTCGCTCTAGCGGACTCTACAATGAGCAGTTCTTC

V: TRBV28
length: 13
D: NA
J: TRBJ1-5
size: NA
CDR3: CASKIRGNQPQHF
DNA: TGTGCCAGCAAAATCCGGGGGAATCAGCCCCAGCATTTT

V: TRBV20-1
length: 15
D: TRBD2
J: TRBJ2-2
size: NA
CDR3: CSASSAGGPAGELFF
DNA: TGCAGTGCTAGTTCCGCGGGGGGTCCGGCCGGGGAGCTGTTTTTT

V: TRBV10-3
length: 16
D: NA
J: TRBJ2-5
size: NA
CDR3: CAISERRQGGEETQYF
DNA: TGTGCCATCAGTGAGAGGCGTCAAGGCGGAGAGGAGACCCAGTACTTC

V: TRBV5-1
length: 12
D: NA
J: TRBJ1-4
size: NA
CDR3: CVSSGQGEKLFF
DNA: TGCGTCAGCAGCGGACAAGGGGAAAAACTGTTTTTT

V: TRBV12-3/TRBV12-4
length: 13
D: NA
J: TRBJ2-7
size: NA
CDR3: CASSVTGRHEQYF
DNA: TGTGCCAGCAGTGTCACAGGGAGACACGAGCAGTACTTC

V: TRBV7-6
length: 12
D: NA
J: TRBJ1-6
size: NA
CDR3: CASSKDGSPLHF
DNA: TGTGCCAGCAGCAAGGACGGGTCACCCCTCCACTTT

V: TRBV20-1
length: 16
D: TRBD2
J: TRBJ2-3
size: NA
CDR3: CGPGTSGGSSTDTQYF
DNA: TGCGGTCCGGGGACTAGCGGGGGGTCTAGCACGGATACGCAGTATTTT

V: TRBV24-1
length: 15
D: TRBD2
J: TRBJ2-5
size: NA
CDR3: CATSDTRTSGETQYF
DNA: TGTGCCACCAGTGACACTCGGACTAGCGGGGAGACCCAGTACTTC

V: TRBV12-3/TRBV12-4
length: 14
D: TRBD1
J: TRBJ2-7
size: NA
CDR3: CASTTGTGSHEQYF
DNA: TGTGCCAGCACTACCGGGACAGGGTCCCACGAGCAGTACTTC

V: TRBV4-2
length: 16
D: NA
J: TRBJ2-2
size: NA
CDR3: CASSQDVNPNTGELFF
DNA: TGTGCCAGCAGCCAAGATGTTAACCCGAACACCGGGGAGCTGTTTTTT

V: TRBV6-6
length: 14
D: NA
J: TRBJ2-5
size: NA
CDR3: CATRQDHYQETQYF
DNA: TGTGCCACGCGACAGGACCATTACCAAGAGACCCAGTACTTC

V: TRBV7-2
length: 13
D: NA
J: TRBJ1-1
size: NA
CDR3: CASSRNTNTEAFF
DNA: TGTGCCAGCAGCCGAAACACGAACACTGAAGCTTTCTTT

V: TRBV7-2
length: 15
D: NA
J: TRBJ2-5
size: NA
CDR3: CASSQNPISRGTQYF
DNA: TGTGCCAGCAGCCAGAATCCTATTTCGAGGGGGACCCAGTACTTC

V: TRBV9
length: 16
D: NA
J: TRBJ2-5
size: NA
CDR3: CASSVGVAETQETQYF
DNA: TGTGCCAGCAGCGTAGGGGTAGCGGAGACCCAAGAGACCCAGTACTTC

V: TRBV3-1
length: 17
D: TRBD2
J: TRBJ2-3
size: NA
CDR3: CASSQGGTSGGTDTQYF
DNA: TGTGCCAGCAGCCAAGGCGGGACTAGCGGCGGCACAGATACGCAGTATTTT

V: TRBV10-3
length: 14
D: NA
J: TRBJ1-2
size: NA
CDR3: CAISELAVGYGYTF
DNA: TGTGCCATCAGTGAGTTGGCGGTCGGGTATGGCTACACCTTC

V: TRBV7-9
length: 15
D: TRBD1
J: TRBJ2-1
size: once
CDR3: CASSLETGSNNEQFF
DNA: TGTGCCAGCAGCTTAGAGACAGGGTCGAACAATGAGCAGTTCTTC

V: TRBV6-5
length: 13
D: NA
J: TRBJ1-2
size: NA
CDR3: CASRGRGPYGYTF
DNA: TGTGCCAGCAGGGGCAGGGGCCCCTATGGCTACACCTTC

V: TRBV5-8
length: 17
D: TRBD2
J: TRBJ2-3
size: NA
CDR3: CASSQAGEPISTDTQYF
DNA: TGTGCCAGCAGCCAGGCGGGGGAACCCATAAGCACAGATACGCAGTATTTT

V: TRBV20-1
length: 13
D: NA
J: TRBJ2-3
size: NA
CDR3: CSAPPTRTDTQYF
DNA: TGCAGTGCGCCACCCACCCGCACAGATACGCAGTATTTT

V: TRBV29-1
length: 13
D: NA
J: TRBJ2-2
size: NA
CDR3: CSGRNDGNGELFF
DNA: TGCAGCGGCAGAAATGACGGAAACGGGGAGCTGTTTTTT

V: TRBV6-5
length: 21
D: NA
J: TRBJ2-1
size: NA
CDR3: CASSYSSGRLGVMRSYNEQFF
DNA: TGTGCCAGCAGTTACTCGTCTGGACGCTTGGGGGTAATGAGATCCTACAATGAGCAGTTCTTC

V: TRBV30
length: 13
D: NA
J: TRBJ2-3
size: NA
CDR3: CAWSAGTGDTQYF
DNA: TGTGCCTGGAGCGCCGGGACCGGGGATACGCAGTATTTT

V: TRBV5-1
length: 13
D: NA
J: TRBJ2-1
size: few
CDR3: CASSLFSMYEQFF
DNA: TGCGCCAGCAGCTTGTTTAGCATGTATGAGCAGTTCTTC

V: TRBV20-1
length: 15
D: NA
J: TRBJ2-4
size: NA
CDR3: CSAYSASGTKNIQYF
DNA: TGCAGTGCCTACTCCGCCTCCGGGACCAAAAACATTCAGTACTTC

V: TRBV24-1
length: 13
D: NA
J: TRBJ2-5
size: few
CDR3: CATRQGAWETQYF
DNA: TGTGCCACCCGGCAGGGTGCTTGGGAGACCCAGTACTTC

V: TRBV28
length: 15
D: TRBD1
J: TRBJ1-2
size: NA
CDR3: CASTSPGTGHYGYTF
DNA: TGTGCCAGCACCTCCCCCGGGACAGGGCACTATGGCTACACCTTC

V: TRBV20-1
length: 16
D: NA
J: TRBJ2-4
size: once
CDR3: CSAREEGGAAKNIQYF
DNA: TGCAGTGCTAGAGAGGAGGGGGGCGCCGCCAAAAACATTCAGTACTTC

V: TRBV6-6
length: 13
D: NA
J: TRBJ2-7
size: NA
CDR3: CASSYEAYYEQYF
DNA: TGTGCCAGCAGTTACGAGGCCTATTACGAGCAGTACTTC

V: TRBV6-2/TRBV6-3
length: 15
D: NA
J: TRBJ2-5
size: NA
CDR3: CASSYRTVRQETQYF
DNA: TGTGCCAGCAGTTACCGGACGGTGAGACAAGAGACCCAGTACTTC

V: TRBV29-1
length: 12
D: NA
J: TRBJ2-1
size: few
CDR3: CSVNPNNNEQFF
DNA: TGCAGCGTAAACCCCAATAACAATGAGCAGTTCTTC

V: TRBV10-3
length: 14
D: TRBD2
J: TRBJ2-1
size: NA
CDR3: CATLAGLSYNEQFF
DNA: TGTGCCACGCTAGCGGGCCTCTCCTACAATGAGCAGTTCTTC

V: TRBV2
length: 14
D: NA
J: TRBJ2-1
size: NA
CDR3: CASSDTSSYNEQFF
DNA: TGTGCCAGCAGTGACACCAGCTCCTACAATGAGCAGTTCTTC